The 18 T cell receptor beta chains presented below share a single source sample, sequenced in a study of blood T cell repertoires in COVID-19. TCRdb keeps only in-frame clones here, not all; method: immunoSEQ multiplex PCR. The top ten hold roughly 0.6% of the sample, which has about 190,000 clones, around 91% seen once. The sequencing sample was made of peripheral blood. Receptor source: a man aged 50-60 years with acute or convalescent COVID-19.

V usage is TRBV7-2 and J usage is TRBJ1-3, with 9 bases lining up with TRBD1. Germline V gene sequence: CDR1 SGHTA, CDR2 FQGNSA. V trimming: 4 bases; J trimming: 0 bases; junction bases outside the gene matches: 4. The CDR3 is 16 residues long. This chain's CDR3 is CASSWDRAYSGNTIYF. CDR3 in DNA: TGTGCCAGCAGCTGGGACAGGGCCTACTCTGGAAACACCATATATTTT.

The chain combines TRBV11-2 with TRBJ1-2; D is ambiguous. The CDR3 runs 15 residues. Germline loops: CDR1 SGHAT, CDR2 FQNNGV. V was pared by 7 bases and J by 6 bases, with 21 bases between. The CDR3 DNA reads as TGTGCCAGCACCGTCCTATTTACCCAGGTCGATGGCTACACCTTC. This gives the protein CASTVLFTQVDGYTF.

The J gene is TRBJ1-2, the V gene TRBV6-2 or TRBV6-3; D not resolved. Trimming cost V 5 bases and J 3 bases, with 19 bases left between them. Germline CDR1 reads MNHEY; CDR2 reads SVGEGT. There are 16 residues in the CDR3. This CDR3 is CASSRPKTHQDYGYTF. Here the CDR3 DNA reads TGTGCCAGCAGTCGCCCCAAGACACATCAAGACTATGGCTACACCTTC.

The chain is built from TRBV6-2 or TRBV6-3 and TRBJ2-4; 11 bases are a match to TRBD2. The V gene end was trimmed by 0 bases and the J gene end by 0 bases; junction bases not matched to a gene: 10. This CDR3 contains 20 residues. Germline V gene lookup returns CDR1 MNHEY and CDR2 SVGEGT. DNA of the CDR3: TGTGCCAGCAGTTACTCCGGGCTAGCGGGGGGCGTACTAGCCAAAAACATTCAGTACTTC. Its protein product is CASSYSGLAGGVLAKNIQYF.

The V gene is TRBV5-5, the J gene TRBJ1-2; possible D gene TRBD1, 6 bases. CDR3 length: 14 residues. Trimming pared 1 base from V and 2 bases from J, leaving 9 bases between. CDR1 SGHKS and CDR2 YYEKEE come from the germline V gene (reference sequence). The DNA of the CDR3 is TGTGCCAGCAGCTTGCAGGGGACAAACTATGGCTACACCTTC. The encoded protein is CASSLQGTNYGYTF.

The chain employs TRBV5-6 and TRBJ1-2; no definite D call. V was clipped by 3 bases and J by 1 base, with 10 bases between them. Germline CDR1 and CDR2: SGHDT and YYEEEE. CDR3 length: 14 residues. The CDR3 here is CASSSLSVNYGYTF. Written as DNA, the CDR3 is TGTGCCAGCAGCTCCCTAAGTGTTAACTATGGCTACACCTTC.

The chain couples TRBV7-9 to TRBJ2-1; 7 bases line up with TRBD1. Germline CDR1 and CDR2: SEHNR and FQNEAQ (reference sequence). The CDR3 extends over 15 amino acids. V shed 5 bases and J 2 bases; nucleotides not matched to a gene: 6. Here the CDR3 reads CASSPTGDPYNEQFF. CDR3 bases: TGTGCCAGCAGCCCTACAGGGGATCCCTACAATGAGCAGTTCTTC.

The V gene is TRBV28, the J gene TRBJ1-5; TRBD1 is a possible D gene (5 bases). This CDR3 is 12 amino acids long. Germline CDR1 and CDR2: MDHEN and SYDVKM. V dropped 9 bases and J dropped 7 bases, with 13 bases sitting between them. The CDR3: CASEYQGQPQHF. CDR3 nucleotides: TGTGCCAGTGAGTATCAGGGACAGCCCCAGCATTTT.

The genes are TRBV18 and TRBJ2-3, with TRBD2 identical over 10 bases. This CDR3 is 16 amino acids long. The junction had 6 bases not matched to a gene; V was cut back by 5 bases and J by 1 base. Germline values: CDR1 KGHSH, CDR2 LQKENI. The DNA of the CDR3 is TGTGCCAGCTCATCTCGAGCGGGAGGGGGCACAGATACGCAGTATTTT. Translation: CASSSRAGGGTDTQYF.

This rearrangement joins TRBV11-2 to TRBJ2-3; 8 positions match TRBD2. This CDR3 has 17 residues. In germline, CDR1 is SGHAT, CDR2 FQNNGV. Losses at the gene ends were 0 bases for V and 4 bases for J; bases not matched to a gene: 9. This CDR3 reads CASSLDFGTRGADTQYF. DNA for the CDR3: TGTGCCAGCAGCTTAGACTTCGGGACTAGGGGGGCAGATACGCAGTATTTT.

The genes are TRBV4-3 and TRBJ1-4; 11 bases are shared with TRBD1. CDR1 LGHNA and CDR2 YSLEER come from the germline V gene. J gave up 7 bases and V 5 bases, and 6 bases lay outside the gene matches. There are 15 residues in the CDR3. The CDR3, as DNA: TGCGCCAGCAGCTCTGGACAGGGGGCGCGTGAAAAACTGTTTTTT. Protein product: CASSSGQGAREKLFF.

This clone showed up just a few times. The chain links TRBV29-1 to TRBJ1-2; 10 bases agree with TRBD1. V lost 6 bases, J lost 8 bases, and 12 bases stayed unmatched. There are 14 residues in the CDR3. From germline, CDR1 is SQVTM and CDR2 ANQGSEA. CDR3: CSVPTPTGGEGYTF. Written as DNA, the CDR3 is TGCAGCGTCCCAACGCCGACAGGGGGCGAGGGCTACACCTTC.

This rearrangement joins TRBV5-1 to TRBJ2-4; possible D gene TRBD1, 6 bases. This CDR3 is 15 amino acids long. The germline V gene encodes CDR1 SGHRS and CDR2 YFSETQ. The ends were cut back, 4 bases at V and 8 bases at J, with 19 bases in the middle. This chain's CDR3 is CASSLLGQRADIQYF. The DNA for the CDR3 is TGCGCCAGCAGCCTCCTAGGACAGAGGGCAGACATTCAGTACTTC.

The V call is TRBV5-5, the J call TRBJ2-2, with TRBD2 matching 8 bases. With 5 bases clipped from V and 7 bases from J, the junction kept 7 bases outside the gene matches. CDR1 SGHKS and CDR2 YYEKEE come from the germline V gene (reference sequence). CDR3 size: 14 residues. The CDR3 DNA is TGTGCCAGCAGTACCGCGGGGGGTTTCGGGGAGCTGTTTTTT. It is translated as CASSTAGGFGELFF.

The chain is built from TRBV4-3 and TRBJ2-5, with TRBD2 matching over 13 bases. The CDR3 covers 16 residues. Germline V gene sequence: CDR1 LGHNA, CDR2 YSLEER. V trimming: 5 bases; J trimming: 2 bases; junction bases outside the gene matches: 5. The CDR3 DNA follows: TGCGCCAGCAGCAGACTAGCGGGGGGACTTCAAGAGACCCAGTACTTC. Amino acids: CASSRLAGGLQETQYF.

The chain links TRBV5-1 to TRBJ1-4; 9 bases fit TRBD1. The trim removed 0 bases at V and 7 bases at J, leaving 7 bases unmatched. The CDR3 spans 16 residues. CDR1 and CDR2 from the germline V gene are SGHRS and YFSETQ. The CDR3 protein is CASSLAQGAPGEKLFF. The CDR3 nucleotides are TGCGCCAGCAGCTTGGCACAGGGGGCGCCGGGTGAAAAACTGTTTTTT.

The gene calls are TRBV10-2 and TRBJ2-3; 8 nucleotides agree with TRBD2. J lost 2 bases, V lost 4 bases, and 11 bases had no gene match. The CDR3 consists of 17 residues. CDR1 is WSHSY, CDR2 SAAADI, per germline. CDR3 nucleotide sequence: TGCGCCAGCAGTGTAATCAAGCGGGGGCCTCTCACAGATACGCAGTATTTT. Protein sequence: CASSVIKRGPLTDTQYF.

This rearrangement joins TRBV15 to TRBJ2-5, with 9 bases aligning to TRBD1. The V segment lost 1 base and the J segment 5 bases; nucleotides outside the gene matches: 5. This CDR3 region has 15 residues. Germline V lookup: CDR1 LNHNV, CDR2 YYDKDF (reference sequence). The CDR3 DNA is TGTGCCACCAGCAGAGGACAGGGGGTGACGGAGACCCAGTACTTC. Translation: CATSRGQGVTETQYF.